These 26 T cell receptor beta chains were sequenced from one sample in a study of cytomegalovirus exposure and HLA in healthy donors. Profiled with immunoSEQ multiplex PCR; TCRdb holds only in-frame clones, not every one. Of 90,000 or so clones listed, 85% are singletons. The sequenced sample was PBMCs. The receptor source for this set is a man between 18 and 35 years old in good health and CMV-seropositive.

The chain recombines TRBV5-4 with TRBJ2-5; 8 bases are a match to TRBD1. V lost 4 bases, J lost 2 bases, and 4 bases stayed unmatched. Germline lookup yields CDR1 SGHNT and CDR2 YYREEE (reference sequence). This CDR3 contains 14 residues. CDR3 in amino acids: CASSRGQAQETQYF. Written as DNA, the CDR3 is TGTGCCAGCAGCCGGGGACAGGCACAAGAGACCCAGTACTTC.

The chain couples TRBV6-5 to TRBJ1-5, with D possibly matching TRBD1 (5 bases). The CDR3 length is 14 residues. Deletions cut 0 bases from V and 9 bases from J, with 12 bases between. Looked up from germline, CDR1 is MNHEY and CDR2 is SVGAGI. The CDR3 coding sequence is TGTGCCAGCAGTTACTCCCCGCTTGGGGCGCCCCAGCATTTT. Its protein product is CASSYSPLGAPQHF.

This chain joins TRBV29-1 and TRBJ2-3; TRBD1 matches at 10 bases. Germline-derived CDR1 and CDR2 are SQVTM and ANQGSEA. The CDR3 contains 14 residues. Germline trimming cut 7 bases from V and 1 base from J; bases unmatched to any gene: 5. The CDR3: CSARQGAGTDTQYF. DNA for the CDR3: TGCAGCGCCAGACAGGGGGCCGGCACAGATACGCAGTATTTT.

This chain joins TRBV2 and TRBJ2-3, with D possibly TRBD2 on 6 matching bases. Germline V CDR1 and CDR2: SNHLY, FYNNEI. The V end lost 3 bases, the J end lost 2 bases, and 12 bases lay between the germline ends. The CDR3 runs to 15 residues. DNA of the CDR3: TGTGCCAGCAGTGAGATGCTAGCGAACACAGATACGCAGTATTTT. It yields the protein CASSEMLANTDTQYF.

DNA for the CDR3: TGCGCCAGCAGCCAGACCTACACAGCCAACTCTGGAAACACCATATATTTT. As protein: CASSQTYTANSGNTIYF. The J gene is TRBJ1-3, the V gene TRBV4-1; D is unresolved. The CDR3 is made up of 17 amino acids. CDR1 is MGHRA, CDR2 YSYEKL, per germline. V dropped 3 bases and J dropped 0 bases, with 15 bases sitting between them.

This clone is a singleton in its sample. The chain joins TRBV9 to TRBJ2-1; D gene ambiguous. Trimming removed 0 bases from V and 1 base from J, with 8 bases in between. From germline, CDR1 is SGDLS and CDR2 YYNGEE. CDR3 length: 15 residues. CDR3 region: CASSVVGESYNEQFF. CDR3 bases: TGTGCCAGCAGCGTAGTGGGCGAATCCTACAATGAGCAGTTCTTC.

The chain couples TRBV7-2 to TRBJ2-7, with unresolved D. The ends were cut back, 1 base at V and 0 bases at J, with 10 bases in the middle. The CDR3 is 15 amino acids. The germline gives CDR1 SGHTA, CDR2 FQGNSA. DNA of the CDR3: TGTGCCAGCAGCTTAGGCCTAGATTACTCCTACGAGCAGTACGTC. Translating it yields CASSLGLDYSYEQYV.

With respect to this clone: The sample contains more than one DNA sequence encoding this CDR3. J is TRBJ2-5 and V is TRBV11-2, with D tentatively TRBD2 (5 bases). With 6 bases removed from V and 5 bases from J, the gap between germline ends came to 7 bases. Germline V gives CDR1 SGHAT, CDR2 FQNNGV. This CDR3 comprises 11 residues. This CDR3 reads CASSTGETQYF. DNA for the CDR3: TGTGCCAGCAGTACGGGGGAGACCCAGTACTTC. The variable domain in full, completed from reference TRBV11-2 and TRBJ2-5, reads EAGVAQSPRYKIIEKRQSVAFWCNPISGHATLYWYQQILGQGPKLLIQFQNNGVVDDSQLPKDRFSAERLKGVDSTLKIQPAKLEDSAVYLCASSTGETQYFGPGTRLLVL.

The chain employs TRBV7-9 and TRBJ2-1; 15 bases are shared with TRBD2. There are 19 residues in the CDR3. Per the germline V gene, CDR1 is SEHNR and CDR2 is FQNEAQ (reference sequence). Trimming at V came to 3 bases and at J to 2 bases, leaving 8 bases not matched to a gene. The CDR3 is CASSFGTSGRPATYNEQFF. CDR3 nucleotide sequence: TGTGCCAGCAGCTTCGGGACTAGCGGGAGGCCCGCCACCTACAATGAGCAGTTCTTC.

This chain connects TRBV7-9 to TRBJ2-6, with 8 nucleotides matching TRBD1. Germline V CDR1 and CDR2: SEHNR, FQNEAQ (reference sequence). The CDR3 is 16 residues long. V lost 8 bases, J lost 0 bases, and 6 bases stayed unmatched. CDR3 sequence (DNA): TGTGCCAGCCGGGACAGGTTATCCTCTGGGGCCAACGTCCTGACTTTC. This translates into CASRDRLSSGANVLTF.

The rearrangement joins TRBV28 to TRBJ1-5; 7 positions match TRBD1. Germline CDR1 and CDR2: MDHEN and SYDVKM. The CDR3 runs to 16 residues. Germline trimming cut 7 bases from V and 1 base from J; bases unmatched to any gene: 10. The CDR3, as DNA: TGTGCCAGCATTCCCCTCGGGACAGTGAGCAATCAGCCCCAGCATTTT. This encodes CASIPLGTVSNQPQHF.

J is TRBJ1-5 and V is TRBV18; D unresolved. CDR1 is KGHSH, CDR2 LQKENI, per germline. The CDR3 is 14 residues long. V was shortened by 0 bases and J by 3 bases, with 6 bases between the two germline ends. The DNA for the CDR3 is TGTGCCAGCTCACCACCCGGTGCCAATCAGCCCCAGCATTTT. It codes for CASSPPGANQPQHF.

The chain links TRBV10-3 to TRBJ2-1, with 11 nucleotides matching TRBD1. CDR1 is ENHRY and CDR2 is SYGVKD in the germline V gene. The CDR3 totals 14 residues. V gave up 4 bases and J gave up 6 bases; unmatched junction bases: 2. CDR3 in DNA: TGTGCCATCAGTGCCGGGACAGGGGGCAATGAGCAGTTCTTC. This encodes CAISAGTGGNEQFF.

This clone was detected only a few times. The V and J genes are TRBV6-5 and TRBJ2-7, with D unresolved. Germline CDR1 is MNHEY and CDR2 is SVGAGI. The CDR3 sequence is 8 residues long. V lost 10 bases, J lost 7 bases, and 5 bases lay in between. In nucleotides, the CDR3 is TGTGCCACTTCGGAGCAGTACTTC. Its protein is CATSEQYF.

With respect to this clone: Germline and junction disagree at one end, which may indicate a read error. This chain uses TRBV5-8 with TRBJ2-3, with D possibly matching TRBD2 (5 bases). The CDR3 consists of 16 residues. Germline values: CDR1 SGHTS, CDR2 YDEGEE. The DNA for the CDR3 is TGTGCCAGCAGGAGCCCTATGCGGAGGAACACATATACGCAGTATTTT. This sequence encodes CASRSPMRRNTYTQYF.

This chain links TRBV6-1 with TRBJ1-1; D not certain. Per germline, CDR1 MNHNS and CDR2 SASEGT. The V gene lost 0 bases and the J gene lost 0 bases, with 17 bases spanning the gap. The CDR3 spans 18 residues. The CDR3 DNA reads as TGTGCCAGCAGTGAAGCACCCGGAGGGATGTGGATGAACACTGAAGCTTTCTTT. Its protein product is CASSEAPGGMWMNTEAFF.

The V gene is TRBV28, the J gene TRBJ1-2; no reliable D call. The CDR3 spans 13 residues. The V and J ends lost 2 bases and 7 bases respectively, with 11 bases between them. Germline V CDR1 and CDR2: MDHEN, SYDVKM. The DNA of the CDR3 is TGTGCCAGCAGTTTAGTTCTGCGAGGTGGCTACACCTTC. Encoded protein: CASSLVLRGGYTF.

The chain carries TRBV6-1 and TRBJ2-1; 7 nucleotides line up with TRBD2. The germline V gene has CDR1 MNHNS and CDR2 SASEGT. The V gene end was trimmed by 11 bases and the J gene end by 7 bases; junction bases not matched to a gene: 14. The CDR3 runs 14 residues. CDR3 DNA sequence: TGTGCCCTCCGAACCGGGACTATCGGGAATGAGCAGTTCTTC. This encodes CALRTGTIGNEQFF.

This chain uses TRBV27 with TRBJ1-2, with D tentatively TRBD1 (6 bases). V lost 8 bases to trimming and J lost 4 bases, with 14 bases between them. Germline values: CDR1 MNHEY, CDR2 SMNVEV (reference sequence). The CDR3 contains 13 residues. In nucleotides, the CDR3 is TGTGCCAGCTATCAGGGGTTCGGCTATGGCTACACCTTC. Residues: CASYQGFGYGYTF.

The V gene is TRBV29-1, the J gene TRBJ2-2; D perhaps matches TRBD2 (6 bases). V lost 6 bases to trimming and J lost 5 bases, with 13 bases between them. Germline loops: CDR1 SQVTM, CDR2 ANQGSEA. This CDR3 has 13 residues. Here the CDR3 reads CSVARRETGELFF. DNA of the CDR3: TGCAGCGTGGCCAGGCGGGAAACCGGGGAGCTGTTTTTT.

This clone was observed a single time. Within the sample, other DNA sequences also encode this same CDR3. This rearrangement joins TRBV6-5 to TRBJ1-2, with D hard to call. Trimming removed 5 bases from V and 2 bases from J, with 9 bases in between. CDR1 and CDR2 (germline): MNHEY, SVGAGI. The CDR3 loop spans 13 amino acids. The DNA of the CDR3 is TGTGCCAGCAGTACGACAAGAAACTATGGCTACACCTTC. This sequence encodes CASSTTRNYGYTF.

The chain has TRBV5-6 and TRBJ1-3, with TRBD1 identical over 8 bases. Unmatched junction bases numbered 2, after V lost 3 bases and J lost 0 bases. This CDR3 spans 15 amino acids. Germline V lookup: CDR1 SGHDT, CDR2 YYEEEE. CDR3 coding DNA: TGTGCCAGCAGCTCAGACAGGGGCTCTGGAAACACCATATATTTT. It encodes CASSSDRGSGNTIYF.

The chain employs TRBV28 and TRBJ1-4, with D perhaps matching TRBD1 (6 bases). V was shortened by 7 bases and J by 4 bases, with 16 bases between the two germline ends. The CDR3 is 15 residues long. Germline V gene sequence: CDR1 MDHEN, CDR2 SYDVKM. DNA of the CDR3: TGTGCCAGCACCACGGGGGGGGCAGTTAATGAAAAACTGTTTTTT. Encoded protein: CASTTGGAVNEKLFF.

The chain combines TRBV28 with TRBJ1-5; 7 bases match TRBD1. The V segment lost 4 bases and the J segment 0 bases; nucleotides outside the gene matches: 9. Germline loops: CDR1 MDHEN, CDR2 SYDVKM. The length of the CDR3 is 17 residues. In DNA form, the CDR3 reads TGTGCCAGCAGTTCTCCGGGACAGAGATATAGCAATCAGCCCCAGCATTTT. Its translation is CASSSPGQRYSNQPQHF.

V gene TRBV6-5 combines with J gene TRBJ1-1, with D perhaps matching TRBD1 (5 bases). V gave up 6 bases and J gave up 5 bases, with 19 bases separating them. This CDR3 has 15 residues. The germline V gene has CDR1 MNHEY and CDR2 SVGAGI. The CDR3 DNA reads TGTGCCAGCAGCTCTTCTGGGGCCTTCGGAACTGAAGCTTTCTTT. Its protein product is CASSSSGAFGTEAFF.

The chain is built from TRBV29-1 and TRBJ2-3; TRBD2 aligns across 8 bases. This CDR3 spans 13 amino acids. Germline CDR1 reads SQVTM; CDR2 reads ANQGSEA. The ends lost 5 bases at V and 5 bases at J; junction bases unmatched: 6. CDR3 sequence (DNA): TGCAGCGTTCAGCGGGAGCATGTAGATACGCAGTATTTT. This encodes CSVQREHVDTQYF.